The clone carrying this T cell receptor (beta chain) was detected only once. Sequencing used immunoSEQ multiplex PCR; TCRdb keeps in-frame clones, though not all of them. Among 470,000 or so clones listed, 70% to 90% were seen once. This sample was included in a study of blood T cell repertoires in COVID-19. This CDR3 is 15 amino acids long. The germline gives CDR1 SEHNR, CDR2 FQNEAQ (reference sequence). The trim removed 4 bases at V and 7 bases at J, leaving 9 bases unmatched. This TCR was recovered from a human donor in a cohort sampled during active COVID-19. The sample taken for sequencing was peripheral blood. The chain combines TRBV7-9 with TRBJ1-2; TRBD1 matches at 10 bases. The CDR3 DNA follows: TGTGCCAGCAGCTCCGCGGGACAGGGGATCGGTGGCTACACCTTC. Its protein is CASSSAGQGIGGYTF.